This T cell receptor beta chain was retrieved from a study of identical twins (TCRdb year 2016). Background for the entire study: The study deep-sequenced TCR alpha and beta repertoires from monozygotic twins, unrelated adults of various ages and cord blood to test whether fetal clonotypes persist. Replicate twin experiments were performed at different times using different library preparation protocols to rule out contamination. Summary of the overall study and its limitations: Excess twin sharing in beta out-of-frame sequences was weaker because fewer shared sequences lowered the signal-to-noise ratio. Because the same donors could not be followed over many years, conclusions were based on cross-sectional statistical analysis. Invariant T cells such as MAIT and iNKT could partly confound zero-insertion analyses, though diverse VJ usage argued against this for most clonotypes. In monozygotic twins, recombination models systematically underestimated out-of-frame TCR alpha sharing, but the models matched the sharing seen between unrelated individuals. Out-of-frame TCR alpha sequences shared between twins showed an excess of low generation-probability sequences compared with coincidental sharing between unrelated individuals. Abundant cord blood beta clonotypes carried fewer insertions; young adult naive repertoires showed a weaker similar trend, while memory repertoires showed none.

Only healthy Caucasian donors were included. The twin cohort consisted of three pairs of female monozygotic twins, all aged about 18 to 30 years. Peripheral blood mononuclear cells were the source from which RNA for the TCR libraries was isolated. As regards this clonotype: The antigen this receptor binds is unknown. Within one base of it there is no much larger clone, and no base qualities were kept.

Its CDR3 holds 12 amino acids, cysteine through phenylalanine. Here the CDR3 DNA is all that survives: 36 bases in frame from base 1. V loses 4 bases at its end and J loses 15 bases; junction bases beyond the gene matches: 12. CDR1 and CDR2, per the germline V gene (reference sequence), are DFQATT and SNEGSKA. The protocol used for the library was 5' RACE. The sample was run on an Illumina HiSeq 2000. Template switching added a universal primer binding site, and the final cDNA carried a unique molecular identifier that allowed TCR cDNA molecules to be counted accurately. First-strand cDNA for TCR alpha and beta chains was synthesized from specific primers in the conserved constant-segment region. Each cDNA library was double barcoded, with a SMART-Mk sample barcode plus Illumina barcodes, to control for contamination. TruSeq adapter sequences along with Illumina sample barcodes were introduced in two successive PCR steps. The TCR alpha and beta cDNA libraries were sequenced on the Illumina HiSeq platform using custom primers. Per the source publication's procedure: Unique molecular identifiers were extracted from raw reads with MiGEC, and CDR3 positions were determined with MiXCR. For each individual, recombination models were inferred using an EM algorithm with the repgenHMM and IGoR tools. Shared clonotype analysis was performed with the tcR package in R, normalizing sharing by the product of cloneset sizes. Out-of-frame nonproductive sequences were analyzed to study raw recombination free of thymic and clonal selection effects. TCRdb trimmed the raw reads at Q25, called clones with MiXCR and kept productive beta chains. Merged by CDR3 protein, the rows form single entries marked with the most common genes and DNA. Here the V and J calls rest on TCRdb's processing, not on the authors' analysis. Across this sample there are more than 600,000 distinct CDR3 sequences, with around a sixth seen only once. Under 15% of the sample is in the top ten clones.

In addition, the sample was reused for a study of T cells expressing NK-cell markers. According to the second study: TCR beta-chain repertoires were profiled in sorted CD3+CD56+NKG2C+, CD3+CD56+NKG2C- and CD3+CD56-NKG2C+ T-cell subsets from fewer than 10 donors. Among the eight sequenced donors, seven were HCMV-seropositive and one was HCMV-seronegative. To restrict sorting to alphabetaTCR-expressing T cells, an anti-gammadeltaTCR antibody was added in several experiments. In six donors, the dominant CD3+CD56+NKG2C+ clonotypes were found to rank among the top 10 CD8+ clonotypes and to make up roughly 1.0-7.5% of CD8+ T cells. Those dominant clonotypes were again the most abundant among CD3+CD56-NKG2C+ cells in four donors, at roughly 28.3-60.1%. Whether the expanded NKG2C-expressing T cell clones were specific for HCMV antigens remained unclear. The study sequenced eight donors, all healthy volunteers chosen at random: three men and five women. HCMV serostatus was determined by detecting HCMV-specific IgG in serum with a commercial ELISA kit. For several donors, unsorted PBMC were also used to sequence bulk peripheral blood T-cell repertoires. MIGEC was used to demultiplex reads and group reads by UMI, and MiTCR was used to assemble and quantify clonotypes. To remove erroneous sequences, TCR cDNA sequences were retained only when supported by two or more reads. Downstream repertoire analysis used the tcR package, and clonotypes were matched across fractions by CDR3 nucleotide sequence plus V segment. Antigen specificity was annotated against VDJdb with VDJmatch, allowing one amino acid substitution in CDR3.

This chain is built from TRBV20-1 and TRBJ2-1; 7 central nucleotides agree with TRBD1. The sample taken for sequencing was PBMCs. The source is a woman between 18 and 30 years old in good health. The DNA is as follows: TGCAGTGCTACCATGTTGACAGGGCGTCCGTTCTTC. Its translation is CSATMLTGRPFF.